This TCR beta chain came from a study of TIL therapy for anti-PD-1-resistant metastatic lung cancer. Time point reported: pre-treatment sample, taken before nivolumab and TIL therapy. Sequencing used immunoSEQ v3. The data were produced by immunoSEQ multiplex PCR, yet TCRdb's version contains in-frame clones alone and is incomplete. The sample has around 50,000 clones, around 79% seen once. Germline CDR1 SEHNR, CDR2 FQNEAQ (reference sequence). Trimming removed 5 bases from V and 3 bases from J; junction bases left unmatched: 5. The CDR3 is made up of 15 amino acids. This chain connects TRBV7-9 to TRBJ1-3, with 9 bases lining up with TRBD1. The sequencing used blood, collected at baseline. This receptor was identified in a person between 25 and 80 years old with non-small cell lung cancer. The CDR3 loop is CASSLGQGNGNTIYF. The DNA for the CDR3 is TGTGCCAGCAGCCTGGGACAGGGCAATGGAAACACCATATATTTT.